Listed below are T cell receptor beta chains from one sample, sequenced in a study of Graves' ophthalmopathy and Graves' hyperthyroidism. TCRdb processed the multiplex PCR reads anew with MiXCR; each CDR3 protein has one entry. The sample consists of hundreds of thousands of distinct CDR3 sequences, about 16% of them appearing once. Sequenced sample: peripheral blood. Receptor source: a young woman with stable Graves' hyperthyroidism. CDR3s include the opening cysteine and the closing phenylalanine or tryptophan. Part of the rows lack a size; the others show once, few, many or a class for expanded clones.

clone_size,v_call,j_call,cdr3_aa
-,TRBV3-1,TRBJ1-1,CASSQERVMNTEAFF
many,TRBV7-6,TRBJ1-2,CASSFGQGSLYGYTF
many,TRBV24-1,TRBJ1-5,CATSDGTGAQHF
many,TRBV20-1,TRBJ1-2,CSARGGTGDLYGYTF
-,TRBV3-1,TRBJ2-4,CASSQPQGRGNIQYF
many,TRBV6-2/TRBV6-3,TRBJ2-7,CASSYSTGLWQYF
few,TRBV5-5,TRBJ1-2,CASSLQGNSNYGYTF
many,TRBV29-1,TRBJ1-2,CSVVVQGNYGYTF
-,TRBV5-1,TRBJ2-7,CASSPDVTRSDQYF
few,TRBV6-1,TRBJ1-2,CASRESTVVGYTF
many,TRBV20-1,TRBJ2-5,CSALPGRLQETQYF